One sample yielded the 18 T cell receptor beta chains listed below, sequenced in a study of beta chain features in type 1 diabetes. Findings and caveats of the study: For Type 1 diabetes patients, all four CD4+ subsets carried TCRB CDR3s that were moderately but significantly shorter.

TCRB transcripts that were expressed got sequenced, as all of the isolated RNA had been reverse transcribed. Clones were read by immunoSEQ multiplex PCR, and TCRdb kept only the in-frame ones, dropping some. The table shows 250,000 to 300,000 clones, with over 11% occurring only once. Their antigen targets remain unknown. The specimen was naive CD4+ T cells from blood. The source is a man in his thirties or forties with type 1 diabetes.

This clone was observed a handful of times. The chain couples TRBV18 to TRBJ2-5, with D maybe TRBD1 (6 bases). Trimming shortened V by 4 bases and J by 5 bases, and 14 bases separated the two germline ends. This CDR3 region has 14 residues. Per the germline V gene, CDR1 is KGHSH and CDR2 is LQKENI. Here the CDR3 reads CASSRSRGEETQYF. CDR3 sequence (DNA): TGTGCCAGCTCACGATCCAGGGGAGAGGAGACCCAGTACTTC. Full variable domain (outside the CDR3, taken from reference TRBV18 and TRBJ2-5): NAGVMQNPRHLVRRRGQEARLRCSPMKGHSHVYWYRQLPEEGLKFMVYLQKENIIDESGMPKERFSAEFPKEGPSILRIQQVVRGDSAAYFCASSRSRGEETQYFGPGTRLLVL.

The chain links TRBV15 to TRBJ2-1; 12 bases agree with TRBD2. Germline CDR1 LNHNV, CDR2 YYDKDF (reference sequence). This CDR3 comprises 14 residues. The trim removed 8 bases at V and 4 bases at J, leaving 3 bases unmatched. The CDR3 is CATGLAGFYNEQFF. The CDR3 DNA is TGTGCCACCGGACTAGCGGGGTTTTACAATGAGCAGTTCTTC.

This clone showed up just a few times. The rearrangement joins TRBV30 to TRBJ1-3, with D possibly matching TRBD1 (5 bases). Trimming pared 7 bases from V and 2 bases from J, leaving 15 bases between. CDR1 GTSNPN and CDR2 SVGIG come from the germline V gene (reference sequence). This CDR3 region has 14 residues. The CDR3 region has the DNA TGTGCCTCCCCCTCGGGGGGAGCTGGAAACACCATATATTTT. The encoded protein is CASPSGGAGNTIYF.

This clone has just a few counts. The V gene is TRBV7-2, the J gene TRBJ2-5; 10 bases are a match to TRBD1. V lost 3 bases and J lost 5; bases outside the gene matches: 6. There are 15 residues in the CDR3. From germline, CDR1 is SGHTA and CDR2 FQGNSA. This chain's CDR3 is CASSLGRGQGETQYF. CDR3 in DNA: TGTGCCAGCAGCTTGGGACGGGGACAGGGGGAGACCCAGTACTTC.

The genes are TRBV5-4 and TRBJ1-1; unclear D gene. Germline V gives CDR1 SGHNT, CDR2 YYREEE (reference sequence). The CDR3 length is 14 residues. V was clipped by 9 bases and J by 2 bases, with 17 bases between them. The CDR3 DNA reads TGTGCCACCAGAGACATCCCAACTAACACTGAAGCTTTCTTT. Its translation is CATRDIPTNTEAFF. Supplemented by reference TRBV5-4 and TRBJ1-1, the full variable domain reads ETGVTQSPTHLIKTRGQQVTLRCSSQSGHNTVSWYQQALGQGPQFIFQYYREEENGRGNFPPRFSGLQFPNYSSELNVNALELDDSALYLCATRDIPTNTEAFFGQGTRLTVV.

J is TRBJ2-7 and V is TRBV7-9; D perhaps matches TRBD1 (6 bases). The CDR3 loop spans 15 amino acids. CDR1 SEHNR and CDR2 FQNEAQ come from the germline V gene (reference sequence). Trimming removed 0 bases from V and 2 bases from J, with 11 bases in between. The CDR3: CASSLAPQGTYEQYF. The DNA of the CDR3 is TGTGCCAGCAGCTTAGCGCCCCAGGGGACCTACGAGCAGTACTTC.

This clone was recorded a few times. The DNA of the CDR3 is TGTGCCAGCAGCCCCCTCCGGGCGGGAGCCCACGAGCAGTACTTC. This gives the protein CASSPLRAGAHEQYF. This chain links TRBV7-9 with TRBJ2-7; the match to TRBD2 covers 7 bases. From germline, CDR1 is SEHNR and CDR2 FQNEAQ (reference sequence). The CDR3 is made up of 15 amino acids. The V gene end was trimmed by 5 bases and the J gene end by 5 bases; junction bases not matched to a gene: 12.

In its sample, this clone was seen a few times. The chain recombines TRBV6-6 with TRBJ2-7; 12 bases are shared with TRBD1. The trim removed 4 bases at V and 5 bases at J, leaving 6 bases unmatched. CDR1 and CDR2 (germline): MNHNY, SVGAGI (reference sequence). The length of the CDR3 is 15 residues. DNA for the CDR3: TGTGCCAGCAGTTCCTCCGGGACAGGGGGCAACGAGCAGTACTTC. Residues: CASSSSGTGGNEQYF.

The chain employs TRBV18 and TRBJ2-1; 14 bases line up with TRBD2. Germline assignment: CDR1 KGHSH and CDR2 LQKENI. The CDR3 totals 17 residues. Trimming removed 1 base from V and 2 bases from J; junction bases left unmatched: 1. CDR3 loop: CASSPRTSGRTYNEQFF. The CDR3 DNA follows: TGTGCCAGCTCACCACGGACTAGCGGGAGGACCTACAATGAGCAGTTCTTC.

V is TRBV14 and J is TRBJ1-1; weak D call: TRBD1 (5 bases). Per the germline V gene, CDR1 is SGHDN and CDR2 is FVKESK. The CDR3 has 14 residues. Trimming stripped 2 bases from V and 4 bases from J, with 11 bases between. Written as DNA, the CDR3 is TGTGCCAGCAGCCAACAGGGTTTGGGCACTGAAGCTTTCTTT. This translates into CASSQQGLGTEAFF.

This rearrangement joins TRBV28 to TRBJ1-2, with D unresolved. This CDR3 comprises 14 residues. The ends were cut back, 1 base at V and 4 bases at J, with 10 bases in the middle. Germline V lookup: CDR1 MDHEN, CDR2 SYDVKM. CDR3: CASSLSLGAYGYTF. CDR3 sequence (DNA): TGTGCCAGCAGTTTATCTCTAGGTGCCTATGGCTACACCTTC.

This clone showed up just a few times. The rearrangement uses TRBV19 and TRBJ1-2; 7 positions agree with TRBD1. Germline CDR1 is LNHDA and CDR2 is SQIVND (reference sequence). The junction had 20 bases not matched to a gene; V was cut back by 5 bases and J by 8 bases. The CDR3 runs to 17 residues. The CDR3: CASSSSQRGRQGGGYTF. The CDR3 bases are TGTGCCAGTAGTTCCTCACAGCGCGGCCGACAGGGTGGCGGCTACACCTTC.

V is TRBV10-3 and J is TRBJ2-1; D remains unclear. Germline loops: CDR1 ENHRY, CDR2 SYGVKD. V was shortened by 0 bases and J by 9 bases, with 9 bases between the two germline ends. The CDR3 runs 13 residues. CDR3 in amino acids: CAISESTPGEQFF. The CDR3 DNA reads as TGTGCCATCAGTGAGTCGACTCCGGGTGAGCAGTTCTTC.

This clone appeared a few times. V and J are TRBV7-2 and TRBJ2-3, with 8 bases identical to TRBD2. V lost 8 bases, J lost 2 bases, and 6 bases stayed unmatched. Germline-derived CDR1 and CDR2 are SGHTA and FQGNSA. This CDR3 spans 14 amino acids. CDR3 protein: CASGLAGPTDTQYF. CDR3 DNA sequence: TGTGCCAGCGGTCTAGCGGGCCCCACAGATACGCAGTATTTT.

This clone was seen a single time. This chain connects TRBV27 to TRBJ2-7, with 8 bases matching TRBD2. Trimming at V came to 6 bases and at J to 0 bases, leaving 7 bases not matched to a gene. Per the germline V gene, CDR1 is MNHEY and CDR2 is SMNVEV (reference sequence). The CDR3 runs 15 residues. CDR3 sequence: CASRVSGVNSYEQYF. The CDR3 DNA follows: TGTGCCAGCAGGGTTAGCGGGGTCAACTCCTACGAGCAGTACTTC.

This chain connects TRBV29-1 to TRBJ2-3, with 9 bases fitting TRBD2. V shed 5 bases and J 4 bases; nucleotides not matched to a gene: 4. The CDR3 has 13 amino acids. From germline, CDR1 is SQVTM and CDR2 ANQGSEA. The CDR3 DNA is TGCAGCGTTCTGAGCGGGAGGTCAGATACGCAGTATTTT. Translation gives CSVLSGRSDTQYF.

The V gene is TRBV6-6, the J gene TRBJ1-5; 7 bases line up with TRBD1. Trimming at V came to 6 bases and at J to 3 bases, leaving 5 bases not matched to a gene. The germline gives CDR1 MNHNY, CDR2 SVGAGI (reference sequence). CDR3 size: 14 residues. DNA for the CDR3: TGTGCCAGCAGCTTCGGGACAGTCAATCAGCCCCAGCATTTT. Protein sequence: CASSFGTVNQPQHF.

This clone was observed a few times. The chain employs TRBV5-1 and TRBJ2-7, with 10 bases identical to TRBD1. Looked up from germline, CDR1 is SGHRS and CDR2 is YFSETQ. The V segment lost 0 bases and the J segment 5 bases; nucleotides outside the gene matches: 11. CDR3 size: 17 residues. This CDR3 is CASSLVLSRDRGNEQYF. CDR3 nucleotides: TGCGCCAGCAGCTTGGTCCTCTCCCGGGACAGGGGAAACGAGCAGTACTTC.